One sample yielded the 6 T cell receptor beta chains listed below, sequenced in a study of T cells in Graves' hyperthyroidism and ophthalmopathy. RNA transcripts were the template for amplifying TCR beta CDR3 regions. TCR CDR3 regions were first amplified by RT-PCR with HTBI primers. MiXCR was run by TCRdb on the multiplex PCR reads, yielding one entry per CDR3 protein. The table includes 370,000 or so distinct CDR3 sequences, around 16% detected once. Sequenced: blood. The receptors shown here come from a woman in her late teens or twenties with Graves' hyperthyroidism that later progressed to Graves' ophthalmopathy.

This clonotype was seen at least ten times. The chain uses TRBV5-1 and TRBJ2-7; 12 positions match TRBD2. Germline CDR1 and CDR2: SGHRS and YFSETQ. The J segment lost 0 bases and the V segment lost 1 base, leaving 8 bases of the junction unmatched. The CDR3 loop spans 18 amino acids. CDR3 in amino acids: CASSLRWTSGTSSYEQYF. Here the CDR3 DNA reads TGCGCCAGCAGCTTGCGATGGACTAGCGGGACGAGCTCCTACGAGCAGTACTTC.

The sample holds a few counts of this clonotype. CDR3 region: CAGNRDGQPQHF. CDR3 coding DNA: TGTGCCGGGAACAGGGACGGTCAGCCCCAGCATTTT. This rearrangement joins TRBV28 to TRBJ1-5; perhaps TRBD1 as D (6 bases). V gave up 11 bases and J gave up 6 bases, with 14 bases separating them. Per germline, CDR1 MDHEN and CDR2 SYDVKM. This CDR3 comprises 12 residues. Looking up the rest from reference TRBV28 and TRBJ1-5 gives the full variable domain: DVKVTQSSRYLVKRTGEKVFLECVQDMDHENMFWYRQDPGLGLRLIYFSYDVKMKEKGDIPEGYSVSREKKERFSLILESASTNQTSMYLCAGNRDGQPQHFGDGTRLSIL.

This clonotype came up a few times. V gene TRBV15 combines with J gene TRBJ2-4; 10 bases are a match to TRBD2. CDR3 size: 18 residues. V lost 5 bases, J lost 0 bases, and 10 bases stayed unmatched. Germline V gene lookup returns CDR1 LNHNV and CDR2 YYDKDF (reference sequence). The CDR3 DNA is TGTGCCACCAGCCCAAGGACTAGCGGAGAGATAGCCAAAAACATTCAGTACTTC. Encoded protein: CATSPRTSGEIAKNIQYF.

This clonotype was detected only a few times. The chain joins TRBV9 to TRBJ2-2, with 7 nucleotides matching TRBD1. The J segment lost 5 bases and the V segment lost 0 bases, leaving 1 base of the junction unmatched. Germline assignment: CDR1 SGDLS and CDR2 YYNGEE. The CDR3 contains 14 residues. The CDR3 here is CASSVARGTGELFF. The CDR3 coding sequence is TGTGCCAGCAGCGTAGCCAGGGGGACCGGGGAGCTGTTTTTT.

V and J are TRBV4-3 and TRBJ2-2; 10 bases match TRBD2. The CDR3 length is 16 residues. Germline V gene lookup returns CDR1 LGHNA and CDR2 YSLEER. The V gene end was trimmed by 3 bases and the J gene end by 7 bases; junction bases not matched to a gene: 8. The CDR3 DNA reads TGCGCCAGCAGCCAGTTACTAGCGGGACTACTCGGGGAGCTGTTTTTT. Translated: CASSQLLAGLLGELFF.

Of note for this clonotype: Since a much larger clone is just one base distant, this may be a read error. This chain links TRBV24-1 with TRBJ1-1, with a possible D match to TRBD1 (5 bases). Trimming removed 6 bases at V and 7 bases at J, with 14 bases between. The CDR3 is 13 residues long. The germline V gene has CDR1 KGHDR and CDR2 SFDVKD. The CDR3 here is CATSPGGHSEAFF. As DNA, the CDR3 is TGTGCCACCAGTCCAGGTGGACATAGTGAAGCTTTCTTT.